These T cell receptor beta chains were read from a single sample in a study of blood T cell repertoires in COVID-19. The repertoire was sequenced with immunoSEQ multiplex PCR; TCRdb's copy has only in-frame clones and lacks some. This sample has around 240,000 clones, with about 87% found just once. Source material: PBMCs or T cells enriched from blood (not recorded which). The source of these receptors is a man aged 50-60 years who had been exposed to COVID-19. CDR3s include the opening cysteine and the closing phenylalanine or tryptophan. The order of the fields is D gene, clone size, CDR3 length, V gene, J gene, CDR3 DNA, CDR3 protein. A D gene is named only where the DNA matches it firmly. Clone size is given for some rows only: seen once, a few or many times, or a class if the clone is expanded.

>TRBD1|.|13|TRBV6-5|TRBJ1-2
TGTGCCAGCACCTGGGGACAGTCCTATGGCTACACCTTC
CASTWGQSYGYTF
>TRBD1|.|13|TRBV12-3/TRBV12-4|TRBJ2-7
TGTGCCACCGGGGACAGGGATCGCGACGAGCAGTACTTC
CATGDRDRDEQYF
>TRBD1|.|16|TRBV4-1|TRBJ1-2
TGCGCCACCCGGGCACAGGGGGCGTTATACAACTATGGCTACACCTTC
CATRAQGALYNYGYTF
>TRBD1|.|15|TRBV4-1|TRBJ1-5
TGCGCCAGCAGCCTGACAGGGGCTAGGAATCAGCCCCAGCATTTT
CASSLTGARNQPQHF
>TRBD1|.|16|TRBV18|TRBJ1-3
TGTGCCAGCTCACCCTGGACAGGGGTTCCTGGAAACACCATATATTTT
CASSPWTGVPGNTIYF
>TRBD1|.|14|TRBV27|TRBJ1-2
TGTGCCAGCAGGCCGACAGGGGGAACGGGGGGCTACACCTTC
CASRPTGGTGGYTF
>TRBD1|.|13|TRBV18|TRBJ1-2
TGTGCCAGCTCGCCCGACAGGGACTATGGCTACACCTTC
CASSPDRDYGYTF
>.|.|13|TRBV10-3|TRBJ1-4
TGTGCCATCAGGGACAGCCGTAATGAAAAACTGTTTTTT
CAIRDSRNEKLFF
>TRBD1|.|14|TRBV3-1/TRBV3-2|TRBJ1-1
TGTGCCAGCAGCCCGAGACAGGGGAGGACTGAAGCTTTCTTT
CASSPRQGRTEAFF
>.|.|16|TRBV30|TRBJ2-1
TGTGCCTGGAGTCCATATAGCGAAAAGAGTTACAATGAGCAGTTCTTC
CAWSPYSEKSYNEQFF
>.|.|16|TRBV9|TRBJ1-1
TGTGCCAGCAGCGTAGCCCCCTTGGGAGGGATCACTGAAGCTTTCTTT
CASSVAPLGGITEAFF
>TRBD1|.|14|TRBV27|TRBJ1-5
TGTGCCAGCAGTTTAGGGACAGGGTGGAAGCCCCAGCATTTT
CASSLGTGWKPQHF
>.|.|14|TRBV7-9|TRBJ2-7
TGTGCCAGCAGCAATCTCGGGGGTCGACACGAGCAGTACTTC
CASSNLGGRHEQYF
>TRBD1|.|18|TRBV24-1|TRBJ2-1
TGTGCCACCAGTGATCCGGGACAGGGGGATAGCTCCTACAATGAGCAGTTCTTC
CATSDPGQGDSSYNEQFF
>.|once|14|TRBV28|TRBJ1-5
TGTGCCAGCAGGAAAACAGGGTTTCATCAGCCCCAGCATTTT
CASRKTGFHQPQHF
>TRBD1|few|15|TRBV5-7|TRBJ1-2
TGTGCCAGCAGCCTAGGGACAGGGGGCTTTAATGGCTACACCTTC
CASSLGTGGFNGYTF
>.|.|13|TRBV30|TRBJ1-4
TGTGCCTGGAGTATTCCCCTCCCGGGAAAACTGTTTTTT
CAWSIPLPGKLFF
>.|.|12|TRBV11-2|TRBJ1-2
TGTGCCAGCAGCCCAAACACCTATGGCTACACCTTC
CASSPNTYGYTF
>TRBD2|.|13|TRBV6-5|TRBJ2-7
TGTGCCAGCCGAACTAGCGGATACTACGAGCAGTACTTC
CASRTSGYYEQYF
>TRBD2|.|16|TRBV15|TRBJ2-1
TGTGCCACCAGCAGAGCAATGGCGGGAGGGCGGGCTGAGCAGTTCTTC
CATSRAMAGGRAEQFF
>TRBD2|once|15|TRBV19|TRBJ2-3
TGTGCCAGTTCCAGACTAGCGGGGGCGGGTATAAGGCAGTATTTT
CASSRLAGAGIRQYF
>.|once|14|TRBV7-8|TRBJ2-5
TGTGCCAGCAGCCATTCAGCGGCCCCTGGAGCCCAGTACTTC
CASSHSAAPGAQYF
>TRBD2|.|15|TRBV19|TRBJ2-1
TGTGCCAGTAGTATTAGCGGGGCTAATGACGCTGAGCAGTTCTTC
CASSISGANDAEQFF
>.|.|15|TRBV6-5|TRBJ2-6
TGTGCCAGCAGTTACTCGGGCCCCACCTACGACGTCCTGACTTTC
CASSYSGPTYDVLTF
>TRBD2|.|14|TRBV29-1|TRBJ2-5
TGCAGCGTTGTGGGACTAGGACGGGAAGAGACCCAGTACTTC
CSVVGLGREETQYF
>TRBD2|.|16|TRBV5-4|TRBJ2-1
TGTGCCAGCACCCTACTGCTAGCGGGGGGGTACAATGAGCAGTTCTTC
CASTLLLAGGYNEQFF
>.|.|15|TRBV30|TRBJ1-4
TGTGCCTGGAGGGAGGGAGTCAGTCGAGATGAAAAACTGTTTTTT
CAWREGVSRDEKLFF
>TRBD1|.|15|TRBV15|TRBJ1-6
TGTGCCACCAGCGCCCGACAGGGAACGGGATCACCCCTCCACTTT
CATSARQGTGSPLHF
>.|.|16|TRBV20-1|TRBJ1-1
TGCAGTGCTAGTCAACCTCAAGCGCTATCGAGCACTGAAGCTTTCTTT
CSASQPQALSSTEAFF
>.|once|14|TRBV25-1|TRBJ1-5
TGTGCCAGCAGTCACCCCGGGGGCAATCAGCCCCAGCATTTT
CASSHPGGNQPQHF
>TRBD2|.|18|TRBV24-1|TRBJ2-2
TGTGCCACCAGTGATTTCCCTAGCGGGGGGGCGAACACCGGGGAGCTGTTTTTT
CATSDFPSGGANTGELFF
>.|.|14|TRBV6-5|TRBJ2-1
TGTGCCAGCAGTATAACAGGGTCCTACAATGAGCAGTTCTTC
CASSITGSYNEQFF
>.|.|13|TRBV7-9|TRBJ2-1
TGTGCCAGCAGCGTAGCGGCTTACAATGAGCAGTTCTTC
CASSVAAYNEQFF
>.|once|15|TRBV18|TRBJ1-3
TGTGCCAGCTCACCACCCGGGGTTCTTGAGGACACCATATATTTT
CASSPPGVLEDTIYF
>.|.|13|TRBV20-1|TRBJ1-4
TGCAGTGCTAGTAGCAGGGGAAATGAAAAACTGTTTTTT
CSASSRGNEKLFF
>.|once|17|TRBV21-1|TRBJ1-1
TGTGCCAGCAGTCCGCCCTCAGGGGTCCAAGGGAACACTGAAGCTTTCTTT
CASSPPSGVQGNTEAFF
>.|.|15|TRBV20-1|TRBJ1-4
TGCAGTGCTAGTGTGTCGACAGGCTTTAATGAAAAACTGTTTTTT
CSASVSTGFNEKLFF
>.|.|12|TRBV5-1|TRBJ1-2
TGCGCCAGCAGCTTGGGGGGGCATGGCTACACCTTC
CASSLGGHGYTF
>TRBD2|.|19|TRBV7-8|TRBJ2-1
TGTGCCAGCAGACGTCGGACTAGCGGGAGGCTCACCCTTTACAATGAGCAGTTCTTC
CASRRRTSGRLTLYNEQFF
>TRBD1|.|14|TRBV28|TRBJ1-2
TGTGCCAGCAGTTCTGGGGACAGGGTTTATGGCTACACCTTC
CASSSGDRVYGYTF
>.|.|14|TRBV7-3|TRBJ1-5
TGTGCCAGCAGCCCCGAGGGGGGGGACCAGCCCCAGCATTTT
CASSPEGGDQPQHF
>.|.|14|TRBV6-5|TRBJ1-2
TGTGCCAGCAGTTCCAGGGCCCCTAACTATGGCTACACCTTC
CASSSRAPNYGYTF
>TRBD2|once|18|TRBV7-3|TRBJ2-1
TGTGCCAGCAGCTTACGTGGGGCTAGCGGGGTAACCTACAATGAGCAGTTCTTC
CASSLRGASGVTYNEQFF
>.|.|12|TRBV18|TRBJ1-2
TGTGCCAGCTCACCACCCAGTTATGGCTACACCTTC
CASSPPSYGYTF
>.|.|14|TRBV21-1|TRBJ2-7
TGTGCCAGCTACCCAGTGCGGTATCCCAACGAGCAGTACTTC
CASYPVRYPNEQYF
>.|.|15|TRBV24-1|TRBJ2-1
TGTGCCACCAGTGATTTGGGACAGAAAAACAATGAGCAGTTCTTC
CATSDLGQKNNEQFF
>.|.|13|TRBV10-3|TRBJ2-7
TGTGCCATCAGTCCGGGTTTTACCTACGAGCAGTACTTC
CAISPGFTYEQYF
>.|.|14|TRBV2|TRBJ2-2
TGTGCCAGCAGTTCCCGGGACTCCACCGGGGAGCTGTTTTTT
CASSSRDSTGELFF
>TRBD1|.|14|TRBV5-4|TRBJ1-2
TGTGCCAGCAGCCCTGACAGGGGGACATATGGCTACACCTTC
CASSPDRGTYGYTF
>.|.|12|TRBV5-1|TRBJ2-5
TGCGCCAGCAGCAGGGGGCAAGAGACCCAGTACTTC
CASSRGQETQYF
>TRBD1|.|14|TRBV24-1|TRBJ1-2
TGTGCCACCAGTGATCCTCCTACAGGGGGTGGCTACACCTTC
CATSDPPTGGGYTF
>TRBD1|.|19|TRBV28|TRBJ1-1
TGTGCCAGCAGTGCCCCTACCGGGACAGCCCCCATTGAGGCTACTGAAGCTTTCTTT
CASSAPTGTAPIEATEAFF
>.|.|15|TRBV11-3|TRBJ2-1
TGTGCCAGCAGCTCACCAGCCGGGGGAAGGAATGAGCAGTTCTTC
CASSSPAGGRNEQFF
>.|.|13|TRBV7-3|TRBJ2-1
TGTGCCAGCAGCCAAGGGGGCTACAATGAGCAGTTCTTC
CASSQGGYNEQFF
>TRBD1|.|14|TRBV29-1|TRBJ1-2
TGCAGCGTTGGGATGGGACAGAGAAACTATGGCTACACCTTC
CSVGMGQRNYGYTF
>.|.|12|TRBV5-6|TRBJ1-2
TGTGCCAGCAGCCGACCGGGCTATGGCTACACCTTC
CASSRPGYGYTF
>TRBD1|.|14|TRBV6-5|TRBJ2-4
TGTGCCAGCAGGCCACAGGGGGCCAAAAACATTCAGTACTTC
CASRPQGAKNIQYF